Listed below are T cell receptor beta chains from one sample, sequenced in a study of T-cell reconstitution after alpha-beta-depleted transplantation in children. TCRdb fed the PCR reads into MiXCR, producing one record per CDR3 protein. This sample has 900,000 or so distinct CDR3 sequences; roughly 15% occur once, and the top ten carry around 4.5%. Sequenced here: PBMCs, mostly from graft donor cells, sampled 360 days after TCRalphabeta/CD19-depleted stem cell transplant. The receptors stem from a male patient aged 10 to 17 who had a stem cell transplant for acute lymphoblastic leukemia, so the T cells may come from the graft donor. CDR3s include the opening cysteine and the closing phenylalanine or tryptophan. The order of the fields is J gene, D gene, V gene, CDR3 protein. D genes are given only for firm matches.

>TRBJ2-1|TRBD2|TRBV3-1
CASSQGRLAVNEQFF
>TRBJ2-5|.|TRBV5-1
CASRQPQETQYF
>TRBJ2-5|TRBD2|TRBV10-3
CAISEGLAGVQETQYF
>TRBJ2-5|.|TRBV11-2
CASSLGVVTQETQYF
>TRBJ2-7|TRBD2|TRBV2
CASGGLAGGGVEQYF
>TRBJ2-7|.|TRBV4-1
CASSQERMDGCEQYF
>TRBJ2-1|.|TRBV5-1
CASKTVGDEQFF
>TRBJ2-1|TRBD1|TRBV7-9
CASRTGDRGYNEQFF
>TRBJ2-3|TRBD2|TRBV9
CASSAPWGSGRATDTQYF
>TRBJ2-1|TRBD1|TRBV24-1
CATSDLGYRDRPFEASYNEQFF
>TRBJ2-4|TRBD2|TRBV11-2
CASSSGLSRGRNLIQYF
>TRBJ2-7|TRBD2|TRBV12-3/TRBV12-4
CASSGGTGSGLAGAYEQYF
>TRBJ1-1|.|TRBV9
CASSPARGEAFF
>TRBJ2-1|.|TRBV7-2
CASSLRLDGYNEQFF
>TRBJ1-1|.|TRBV14
CASSPLGRVGMSTEAFF
>TRBJ2-7|.|TRBV12-5
CASGLVPPYEQYF
>TRBJ2-3|.|TRBV9
CASSSGWGLGDTQYF
>TRBJ1-1|TRBD1|TRBV12-3/TRBV12-4
CASSPPGGAFF
>TRBJ2-1|.|TRBV11-2
CASSGGTESSYNEQFF
>TRBJ1-1|.|TRBV7-9
CASIGTEAFF
>TRBJ1-4|.|TRBV5-6
CASSHTGAAEKLFF
>TRBJ2-1|TRBD1|TRBV12-3/TRBV12-4
CASSHAGGRNNEQFF
>TRBJ2-4|.|TRBV5-6
CASSSALGHRKNIQYF
>TRBJ2-2|TRBD2|TRBV12-3/TRBV12-4
CASRSGLVNTGELFF
>TRBJ2-1|TRBD2|TRBV19
CASRGTSFLNEQFF
>TRBJ2-3|.|TRBV5-1
CASSAGLPTDTQYF
>TRBJ2-7|.|TRBV11-2
CASSTTSWGYEQYF
>TRBJ2-1|.|TRBV12-3/TRBV12-4
CASSLRGQSYNEQFF
>TRBJ2-5|TRBD2|TRBV4-1
CASSQGLAGGETQYF
>TRBJ2-1|.|TRBV11-2
CASSLVSSTTVEQFF
>TRBJ2-1|TRBD2|TRBV12-3/TRBV12-4
CASSERRTSGRVYNEQFF
>TRBJ2-7|.|TRBV4-1
CASSQEMRISYEQYF
>TRBJ1-2|.|TRBV21-1
CASSKGGYGYTF
>TRBJ1-3|.|TRBV5-1
CASSLEGQLVGNTIYF
>TRBJ2-2|.|TRBV5-1
CASSLALLFTGELFF
>TRBJ2-7|TRBD1|TRBV10-1
CASSRDSSFYEQYF
>TRBJ2-3|.|TRBV12-3/TRBV12-4
CASSSLMGFYF
>TRBJ1-2|TRBD1|TRBV5-1
CASSLATGSGGYTF
>TRBJ2-3|.|TRBV2
CASSDLRRGTDTQYF
>TRBJ2-5|.|TRBV13
CASSFSSHQETQYF